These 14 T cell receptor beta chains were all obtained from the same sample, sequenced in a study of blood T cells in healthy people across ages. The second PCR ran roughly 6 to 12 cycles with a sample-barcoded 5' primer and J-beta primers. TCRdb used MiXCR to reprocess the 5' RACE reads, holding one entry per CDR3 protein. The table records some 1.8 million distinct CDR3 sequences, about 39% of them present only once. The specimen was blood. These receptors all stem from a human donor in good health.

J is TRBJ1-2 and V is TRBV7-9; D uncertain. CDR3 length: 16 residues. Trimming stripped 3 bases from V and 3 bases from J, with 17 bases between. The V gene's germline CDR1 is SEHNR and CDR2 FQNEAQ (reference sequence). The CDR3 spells CASSFGQAANYYGYTF. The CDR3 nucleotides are TGTGCCAGCAGCTTTGGGCAGGCCGCAAATTACTATGGCTACACCTTC.

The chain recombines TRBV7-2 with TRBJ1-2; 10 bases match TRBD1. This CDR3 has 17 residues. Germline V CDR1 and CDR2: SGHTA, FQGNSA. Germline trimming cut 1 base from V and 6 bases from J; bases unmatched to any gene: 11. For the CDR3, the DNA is TGTGCCAGCAGCTTAGACGGGGGGACAGGGGCCTCTGATGGCTACACCTTC. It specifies CASSLDGGTGASDGYTF.

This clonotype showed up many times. The CDR3 DNA reads as TGTGCCAGCAGCTCCCGACAGGGGCACACGATTGAGCAGTTCTTC. Protein sequence: CASSSRQGHTIEQFF. This chain joins TRBV7-2 and TRBJ2-1, with 8 bases identical to TRBD1. Germline V gene data show CDR1 as SGHTA and CDR2 as FQGNSA. The V and J ends lost 4 bases and 9 bases, in that order; junction bases with no gene match: 11. The CDR3 length is 15 residues.

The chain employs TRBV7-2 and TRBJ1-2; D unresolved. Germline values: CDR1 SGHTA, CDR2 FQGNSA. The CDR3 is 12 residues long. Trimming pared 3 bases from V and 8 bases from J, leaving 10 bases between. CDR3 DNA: TGTGCCAGCAGCTTCCAGGCTGGGGGCTACACCTTC. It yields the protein CASSFQAGGYTF.

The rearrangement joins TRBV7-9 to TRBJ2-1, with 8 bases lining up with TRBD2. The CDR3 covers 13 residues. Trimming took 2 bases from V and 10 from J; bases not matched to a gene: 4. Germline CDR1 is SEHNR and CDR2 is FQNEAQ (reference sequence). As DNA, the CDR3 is TGTGCCAGCAGCTTAAGGAGACTAGCGGAGCAGTTCTTC. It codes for CASSLRRLAEQFF.

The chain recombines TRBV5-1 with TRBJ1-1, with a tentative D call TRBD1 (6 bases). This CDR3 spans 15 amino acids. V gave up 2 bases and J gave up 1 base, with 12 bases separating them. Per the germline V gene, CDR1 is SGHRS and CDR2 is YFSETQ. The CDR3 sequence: CASSFLGGPNTEAFF. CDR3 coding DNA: TGCGCCAGCAGCTTTTTAGGGGGACCGAACACTGAAGCTTTCTTT.

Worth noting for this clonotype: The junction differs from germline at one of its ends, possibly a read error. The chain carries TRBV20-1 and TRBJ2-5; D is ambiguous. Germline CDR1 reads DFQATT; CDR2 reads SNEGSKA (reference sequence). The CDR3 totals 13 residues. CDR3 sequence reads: CSASLEPQETQDF. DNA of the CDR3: TGCAGTGCTTCCCTGGAGCCCCAAGAGACCCAGGACTTC.

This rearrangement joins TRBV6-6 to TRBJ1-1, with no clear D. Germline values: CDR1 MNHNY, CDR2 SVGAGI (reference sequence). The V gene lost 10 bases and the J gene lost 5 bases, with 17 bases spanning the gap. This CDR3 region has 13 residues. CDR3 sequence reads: CATGRAPGTEAFF. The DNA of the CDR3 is TGTGCCACCGGGAGGGCCCCGGGGACTGAAGCTTTCTTT.

The CDR3 protein is CASSYGARGSTDTQYF. CDR3 DNA sequence: TGTGCCAGCAGTTACGGGGCTCGGGGTAGCACAGATACGCAGTATTTT. The chain employs TRBV6-2 or TRBV6-3 and TRBJ2-3; D possibly uses TRBD1 or TRBD2 (5 bases each). Trimming removed 2 bases at V and 0 bases at J, with 12 bases between. Germline-derived CDR1 and CDR2 are MNHEY and SVGEGT. This CDR3 spans 16 amino acids.

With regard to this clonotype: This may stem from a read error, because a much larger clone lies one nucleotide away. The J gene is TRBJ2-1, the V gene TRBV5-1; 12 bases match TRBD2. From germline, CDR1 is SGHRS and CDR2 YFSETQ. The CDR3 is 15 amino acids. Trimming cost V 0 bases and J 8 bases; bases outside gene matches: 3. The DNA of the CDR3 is TGCGCCAGCAGCTTGGGGACTAGCGGGGCTGATGAGCAGTTCTTC. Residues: CASSLGTSGADEQFF.

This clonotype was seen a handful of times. The CDR3 bases are TGTGCCAGCAGCGTCGGGACAGGGGTCAACGAGCAGTACTTC. Protein sequence: CASSVGTGVNEQYF. The chain is built from TRBV9 and TRBJ2-7, with TRBD1 matching over 10 bases. Trimming cost V 2 bases and J 5 bases; bases outside gene matches: 4. The CDR3 has 14 amino acids. The germline gives CDR1 SGDLS, CDR2 YYNGEE.

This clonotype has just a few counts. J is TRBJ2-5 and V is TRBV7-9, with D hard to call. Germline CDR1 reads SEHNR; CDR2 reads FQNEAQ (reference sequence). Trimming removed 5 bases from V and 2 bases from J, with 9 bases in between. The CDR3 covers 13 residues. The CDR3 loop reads CASSQVMQETQYF. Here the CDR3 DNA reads TGTGCCAGCAGCCAAGTAATGCAAGAGACCCAGTACTTC. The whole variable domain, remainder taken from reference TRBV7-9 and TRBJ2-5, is DTGVSQNPRHKITKRGQNVTFRCDPISEHNRLYWYRQTLGQGPEFLTYFQNEAQLEKSRLLSDRFSAERPKGSFSTLEIQRTEQGDSAMYLCASSQVMQETQYFGPGTRLLVL.

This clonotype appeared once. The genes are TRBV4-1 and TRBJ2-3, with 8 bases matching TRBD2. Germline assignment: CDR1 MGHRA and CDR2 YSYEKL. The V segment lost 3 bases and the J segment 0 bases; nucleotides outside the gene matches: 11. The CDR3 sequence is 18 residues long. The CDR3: CASSHLGTRTNSTDTQYF. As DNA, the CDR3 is TGCGCCAGCAGCCATCTCGGGACTAGAACCAATAGCACAGATACGCAGTATTTT.

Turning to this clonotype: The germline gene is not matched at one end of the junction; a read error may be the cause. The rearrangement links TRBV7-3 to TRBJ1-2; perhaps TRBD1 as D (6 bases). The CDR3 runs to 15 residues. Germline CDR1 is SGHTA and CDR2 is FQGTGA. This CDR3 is CAGSLTGGLNYGYTF. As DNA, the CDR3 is TGTGCCGGCAGCTTAACGGGGGGCTTGAACTATGGCTACACCTTC.